This passage covers 32 T cell receptor beta chains from one sample sequenced in a study of cytomegalovirus exposure and HLA in healthy donors. Amplification used 60 Vbeta primers and 13 Jbeta primers. This table comes from immunoSEQ multiplex PCR, and its TCRdb copy is limited to in-frame clones, with some not included. The sample has approximately 91,000 clones; around 59% are singletons. The sequencing sample was made of PBMCs. The receptor source for this set is a human donor in good health.

This clone has just a few counts. This sequence joins TRBV19 and TRBJ2-2, with D tentatively TRBD1 (6 bases). The V and J ends lost 5 bases and 6 bases respectively, with 16 bases between them. This CDR3 region has 15 residues. Per germline, CDR1 LNHDA and CDR2 SQIVND (reference sequence). DNA of the CDR3: TGTGCCAGTAGTGAACAGGGATTCGGGGCCGGGGAGCTGTTTTTT. Its protein product is CASSEQGFGAGELFF.

This chain uses TRBV30 with TRBJ2-7; D may be TRBD1 (5 bases). The V and J ends lost 0 bases and 4 bases respectively, with 19 bases between them. Germline V gives CDR1 GTSNPN, CDR2 SVGIG (reference sequence). The CDR3 sequence is 16 residues long. CDR3 amino acids: CAWSVNIDSFPYEQYF. In nucleotides, the CDR3 is TGTGCCTGGAGTGTAAACATCGACAGCTTCCCTTACGAGCAGTACTTC.

The chain combines TRBV5-6 with TRBJ1-2; D unclear. V was pared by 2 bases and J by 12 bases, with 11 bases between. The CDR3 is 11 amino acids. Germline values: CDR1 SGHDT, CDR2 YYEEEE. The CDR3 region is CASSFLTFNTF. CDR3 coding DNA: TGTGCCAGCAGCTTCCTAACTTTCAACACCTTC. Drawing the rest from reference TRBV5-6 and TRBJ1-2, the complete variable domain is DAGVTQSPTHLIKTRGQQVTLRCSPKSGHDTVSWYQQALGQGPQFIFQYYEEEERQRGNFPDRFSGHQFPNYSSELNVNALLLGDSALYLCASSFLTFNTFGSGTRLTVV.

This clone was recorded a few times. The gene calls are TRBV4-3 and TRBJ2-3; 10 positions agree with TRBD2. The germline gives CDR1 LGHNA, CDR2 YSLEER. The CDR3 is 15 residues long. Trimming at V came to 2 bases and at J to 4 bases, leaving 3 bases not matched to a gene. The DNA for the CDR3 is TGCGCCAGCAGCCAATCTAGCGGGGGAGCAGATACGCAGTATTTT. Translated, it gives CASSQSSGGADTQYF.

The chain carries TRBV6-5 and TRBJ2-7, with D perhaps matching TRBD1 (6 bases). This CDR3 comprises 15 residues. V shed 3 bases and J shed 2 bases, with 14 bases lying between them. Germline V gene lookup returns CDR1 MNHEY and CDR2 SVGAGI. CDR3 loop: CASSYGDIPPYEQYF. The CDR3, as DNA: TGTGCCAGCAGTTATGGGGACATTCCCCCCTACGAGCAGTACTTC.

The genes are TRBV6-5 and TRBJ1-4, with 9 bases matching TRBD1. The CDR3 totals 14 residues. Germline CDR1 MNHEY, CDR2 SVGAGI. Losses at the gene ends were 6 bases for V and 11 bases for J; bases not matched to a gene: 10. CDR3 sequence: CASSKNTGGGKLFF. The CDR3 DNA follows: TGTGCCAGCAGCAAGAATACAGGGGGCGGGAAACTGTTTTTT.

This chain links TRBV29-1 with TRBJ2-7; 10 bases map to TRBD1. The ends lost 6 bases at V and 2 bases at J; junction bases unmatched: 10. The CDR3 contains 15 residues. Germline loops: CDR1 SQVTM, CDR2 ANQGSEA. CDR3 amino acids: CSVIWGQGKTYEQYF. For the CDR3, the DNA is TGCAGCGTAATATGGGGACAGGGGAAAACCTACGAGCAGTACTTC.

The gene calls are TRBV9 and TRBJ1-1; possibly TRBD1 for D (6 bases). Germline CDR1 is SGDLS and CDR2 is YYNGEE. V lost 6 bases, J lost 3 bases, and 12 bases lay in between. The length of the CDR3 is 13 residues. This CDR3 is CASTPRQDTEAFF. The DNA for the CDR3 is TGTGCCAGCACCCCTCGACAGGACACTGAAGCTTTCTTT.

This rearrangement joins TRBV11-1 to TRBJ2-7, with D maybe TRBD2 (6 bases). The germline CDR1 and CDR2 sequences are SGHAT and FQDESV (reference sequence). The CDR3 runs to 13 residues. Trimming removed 4 bases at V and 4 bases at J, with 11 bases between. The CDR3 is CASSSIGGYEQYF. CDR3 DNA sequence: TGTGCCAGCAGCTCGATCGGGGGTTACGAGCAGTACTTC.

The genes are TRBV7-3 and TRBJ1-3, with no clear D. This CDR3 contains 13 residues. Germline CDR1 reads SGHTA; CDR2 reads FQGTGA. V lost 4 bases, J lost 0 bases, and 4 bases lay in between. CDR3 sequence (DNA): TGTGCCAGCAGCTCGTTCTCTGGAAACACCATATATTTT. Amino acids: CASSSFSGNTIYF.

This chain joins TRBV5-4 and TRBJ2-5, with a possible D match to TRBD2 (7 bases). CDR1 and CDR2 from the germline V gene are SGHNT and YYREEE (reference sequence). CDR3 size: 16 residues. The V end was cut by 4 bases, the J end by 2 bases, with 18 bases between. The CDR3 here is CASSPMAGAIQETQYF. In DNA form, the CDR3 reads TGTGCCAGCAGCCCTATGGCGGGGGCGATTCAAGAGACCCAGTACTTC.

The CDR3 is CASRRIAGDTDTQYF. The CDR3 DNA reads TGTGCCAGCAGGCGCATAGCGGGGGACACAGATACGCAGTATTTT. The rearrangement joins TRBV5-4 to TRBJ2-3, with 9 bases fitting TRBD2. The CDR3 covers 15 residues. V trimming: 5 bases; J trimming: 2 bases; junction bases outside the gene matches: 6. Germline lookup yields CDR1 SGHNT and CDR2 YYREEE (reference sequence).

V is TRBV5-6 and J is TRBJ2-7; 11 bases fit TRBD2. This CDR3 region has 15 residues. The V gene's germline CDR1 is SGHDT and CDR2 YYEEEE. V lost 4 bases, J lost 2 bases, and 5 bases stayed unmatched. The CDR3 sequence is CASSHSSGGTYEQYF. The CDR3 nucleotides are TGTGCCAGCAGCCACTCTAGCGGGGGGACCTACGAGCAGTACTTC.

The chain uses TRBV2 and TRBJ1-4, with D uncertain. This CDR3 has 19 residues. Trimming pared 7 bases from V and 0 bases from J, leaving 24 bases between. The germline V gene has CDR1 SNHLY and CDR2 FYNNEI. CDR3 loop: CASTPRAAGLNPTNEKLFF. The DNA for the CDR3 is TGTGCCAGCACCCCAAGGGCAGCGGGCCTGAATCCAACTAATGAAAAACTGTTTTTT.

The chain recombines TRBV9 with TRBJ2-3, with a possible D match to TRBD2 (5 bases). CDR1 and CDR2 from the germline V gene are SGDLS and YYNGEE. Trimming cost V 2 bases and J 5 bases, with 18 bases left between them. This CDR3 has 16 amino acids. For the CDR3, the DNA is TGTGCCAGCAGCGTTTCCCCTCCGGGGTCAGAAGATACGCAGTATTTT. It yields the protein CASSVSPPGSEDTQYF. The full variable domain, with the rest looked up from reference TRBV9 and TRBJ2-3, is DSGVTQTPKHLITATGQRVTLRCSPRSGDLSVYWYQQSLDQGLQFLIQYYNGEERAKGNILERFSAQQFPDLHSELNLSSLELGDSALYFCASSVSPPGSEDTQYFGPGTRLTVL.

J is TRBJ2-1 and V is TRBV9; D is perhaps TRBD1 (6 bases). Germline V lookup: CDR1 SGDLS, CDR2 YYNGEE. Trimming removed 4 bases from V and 10 bases from J, with 15 bases in between. This CDR3 has 13 amino acids. As DNA, the CDR3 is TGTGCCAGCAGCCTTTTGGGGGCCGAAGAGCAGTTCTTC. Amino acids: CASSLLGAEEQFF.

As regards this clone: A junction end diverges from the germline sequence, so it may reflect a read error. V is TRBV4-3 and J is TRBJ1-1; D gene uncertain. Germline CDR1 reads LGHNA; CDR2 reads YSLEER. This CDR3 is 14 amino acids long. CDR3 sequence reads: CASSLRAGNAEAFF. CDR3 coding DNA: TGCGCCAGCAGCCTTAGGGCGGGGAACGCTGAAGCTTTCTTT.

The genes are TRBV4-2 and TRBJ1-4; D not resolved. V lost 0 bases to trimming and J lost 0 bases, with 20 bases between them. Germline V gene lookup returns CDR1 LGHNA and CDR2 YNFKEQ. The CDR3 is made up of 20 amino acids. CDR3 DNA: TGTGCCAGCAGCCAAGAAGGTTTGGATCACCGGGTTGCAACTAATGAAAAACTGTTTTTT. This encodes CASSQEGLDHRVATNEKLFF.

The CDR3 reads CASSSRQQNTEAFF. The CDR3 DNA is TGTGCCAGCAGCTCCCGACAGCAGAACACTGAAGCTTTCTTT. The rearrangement links TRBV9 to TRBJ1-1; D might be TRBD1 (5 bases). The CDR3 consists of 14 residues. Germline CDR1 reads SGDLS; CDR2 reads YYNGEE. Trimming pared 4 bases from V and 1 base from J, leaving 11 bases between.

This sequence joins TRBV11-2 and TRBJ2-5; possible D gene TRBD2, 5 bases. V was trimmed by 4 bases and J by 3 bases, leaving 12 bases between them. Germline V lookup: CDR1 SGHAT, CDR2 FQNNGV. CDR3 length equals 14 residues. The CDR3 protein is CASSSSLGEETQYF. CDR3 sequence (DNA): TGTGCCAGCAGCTCTAGTCTCGGGGAAGAGACCCAGTACTTC.

The chain is built from TRBV30 and TRBJ2-4; D might be TRBD2 (6 bases). V was pared by 2 bases and J by 0 bases, with 14 bases between. The germline CDR1 and CDR2 sequences are GTSNPN and SVGIG (reference sequence). CDR3 length: 16 amino acids. The chain's CDR3 is CAWSPHGGLAKNIQYF. For the CDR3, the DNA is TGTGCCTGGAGTCCCCACGGGGGATTAGCCAAAAACATTCAGTACTTC.

The rearrangement uses TRBV7-3 and TRBJ2-1; 7 bases line up with TRBD2. J was trimmed by 4 bases and V by 3 bases; bases with no gene match: 6. Germline V gene sequence: CDR1 SGHTA, CDR2 FQGTGA. The CDR3 loop spans 15 amino acids. CDR3 amino acids: CASSFSSGVYNEQFF. The CDR3 DNA sequence: TGTGCCAGCAGCTTCTCCAGCGGGGTTTACAATGAGCAGTTCTTC.

This clone has only a few counts. The V and J genes are TRBV7-9 and TRBJ1-1, with 9 bases identical to TRBD1. The CDR3 extends over 17 amino acids. CDR1 and CDR2 from the germline V gene are SEHNR and FQNEAQ (reference sequence). V lost 3 bases, J lost 0 bases, and 8 bases stayed unmatched. The chain's CDR3 is CASSFPRTGVMNTEAFF. In DNA form, the CDR3 reads TGTGCCAGCAGCTTCCCCCGGACAGGGGTCATGAACACTGAAGCTTTCTTT.

The chain combines TRBV4-1 with TRBJ1-2, with TRBD1 as a possible D gene (6 bases). The germline gives CDR1 MGHRA, CDR2 YSYEKL. This CDR3 has 16 residues. The V end was cut by 0 bases, the J end by 2 bases, with 13 bases between. CDR3 nucleotide sequence: TGCGCCAGCAGCCAAGATTTATACAGGGCCAACTATGGCTACACCTTC. It is translated as CASSQDLYRANYGYTF.

The V gene is TRBV7-2, the J gene TRBJ1-2, with D perhaps matching TRBD1 (5 bases). V was pared by 5 bases and J by 5 bases, with 12 bases between. Germline V CDR1 and CDR2: SGHTA, FQGNSA. The CDR3 has 13 amino acids. The CDR3 DNA is TGTGCCAGCAGCCTTAGTCCAGGGTATGGCTACACCTTC. Its translation: CASSLSPGYGYTF.

The V call is TRBV7-2, the J call TRBJ1-2, with 9 bases aligning to TRBD1. The CDR3 extends over 15 amino acids. Germline V gives CDR1 SGHTA, CDR2 FQGNSA. V gave up 3 bases and J gave up 3 bases; unmatched junction bases: 5. The CDR3 DNA follows: TGTGCCAGCAGCTTTGGGGGACAGGGCGACTATGGCTACACCTTC. Protein product: CASSFGGQGDYGYTF.

The V and J genes are TRBV2 and TRBJ1-5, with 9 bases aligning to TRBD1. Per the germline V gene, CDR1 is SNHLY and CDR2 is FYNNEI. J lost 2 bases, V lost 4 bases, and 9 bases had no gene match. The CDR3 has 17 residues. CDR3 region: CASSAILDRGGNQPQHF. The CDR3 nucleotides are TGTGCCAGCAGTGCGATTCTAGACAGGGGGGGCAATCAGCCCCAGCATTTT. The complete variable domain, with remaining parts taken from reference TRBV2 and TRBJ1-5, reads EPEVTQTPSHQVTQMGQEVILRCVPISNHLYFYWYRQILGQKVEFLVSFYNNEISEKSEIFDDQFSVERPDGSNFTLKIRSTKLEDSAMYFCASSAILDRGGNQPQHFGDGTRLSIL.

The V and J genes are TRBV4-3 and TRBJ1-1, with 8 bases lining up with TRBD1. Germline V gene sequence: CDR1 LGHNA, CDR2 YSLEER. With 3 bases clipped from V and 5 bases from J, the junction kept 8 bases outside the gene matches. The CDR3 has 15 residues. Here the CDR3 reads CASSQIRTGRTEAFF. CDR3 coding DNA: TGCGCCAGCAGCCAGATCCGGACAGGGAGGACTGAAGCTTTCTTT.

This clone has a single count. The V gene is TRBV30, the J gene TRBJ2-5; D possibly corresponds to TRBD1 (6 bases). TRBJ2-7 matches the DNA end more closely, so the J call is doubtful. The CDR3 runs 12 residues. Germline CDR1 and CDR2: GTSNPN and SVGIG (reference sequence). The CDR3 loop is CAWSRGHYEQYF. In nucleotides, the CDR3 is TGTGCCTGGAGTCGGGGACACTACGAGCAGTACTTC.

The chain employs TRBV11-3 and TRBJ1-2; D is perhaps TRBD1 (6 bases). Deletions cut 4 bases from V and 1 base from J, with 13 bases between. Germline CDR1 reads SGHNT; CDR2 reads YENEEA. CDR3 size: 15 residues. In nucleotides, the CDR3 is TGTGCCAGCAGCTCTTACAGGGCAGTTAACTATGGCTACACCTTC. It encodes CASSSYRAVNYGYTF.

This clone was seen a handful of times. The chain couples TRBV2 to TRBJ2-3; 7 bases fit TRBD1. Germline CDR1 is SNHLY and CDR2 is FYNNEI. V gave up 7 bases and J gave up 5 bases; unmatched junction bases: 9. The CDR3 has 14 amino acids. DNA of the CDR3: TGTGCCAGCACCCGGGACAGTAGAGAAGATACGCAGTATTTT. Residues: CASTRDSREDTQYF.

This clone is a singleton in its sample. The chain recombines TRBV2 with TRBJ1-4; D remains unclear. Germline V lookup: CDR1 SNHLY, CDR2 FYNNEI. The CDR3 length is 14 residues. With 6 bases removed from V and 4 bases from J, the gap between germline ends came to 12 bases. CDR3 protein: CASRGLDYNEKLFF. DNA for the CDR3: TGTGCCAGCAGAGGGCTGGACTATAATGAAAAACTGTTTTTT.